The clone carrying this T cell receptor beta chain was counted only a few times. The antigen is not known. The CDR3 sequence is 15 residues long. Germline V lookup: CDR1 SNHLY, CDR2 FYNNEI. Trimming removed 6 bases from V and 5 bases from J; junction bases left unmatched: 10. This sample is drawn from a study of early T cells in non-severe SARS-CoV-2 infection. Study-wide background: Chains were unpaired, as sequencing was done on bulk RNA from unsorted whole blood. Study findings and constraints: CD4 and private specificities were missed by VDJdb matching, which favored anti-spike CD8 responses.

TCRdb analysed the 5' RACE reads with MiXCR anew, one entry per CDR3 protein. The sample consists of 85,000 to 90,000 distinct CDR3 sequences, roughly 14% of them appearing once. The sequenced sample consisted of whole blood. This chain uses TRBV2 with TRBJ2-1; 7 nucleotides match TRBD1. The sequence came from an adult who was a healthcare worker with PCR-confirmed SARS-CoV-2 infection or an uninfected control (not recorded which). Written as DNA, the CDR3 is TGTGCCAGCAGAGCCGACAGGGCCTTACACAATGAGCAGTTCTTC. Its protein product is CASRADRALHNEQFF.